The 32 T cell receptor beta chains in this list originate from one sample, sequenced in a study of T-cell reconstitution after alpha-beta-depleted transplantation in children. Unique molecular identifiers were used in preparing the TCRbeta library. TCRdb passed the PCR reads through MiXCR, listing each CDR3 protein once. Counted here are about 200,000 distinct CDR3 sequences, 13% to 15% occurring once; the ten biggest clones make up less than 15%. The specimen was PBMCs from the stem cell graft donor, collected from the stem cell graft. Every receptor here comes from a human donor who donated a stem cell graft to a child with acute lymphoblastic leukemia.

Many counts were recorded for this clonotype. The genes are TRBV5-1 and TRBJ2-2; TRBD2 matches at 7 bases. J gave up 4 bases and V 2 bases, and 5 bases lay outside the gene matches. The CDR3 spans 15 residues. Per germline, CDR1 SGHRS and CDR2 YFSETQ. DNA for the CDR3: TGCGCCAGCAGCTTCCGAGGGAGGGCCACCGGGGAGCTGTTTTTT. Encoded protein: CASSFRGRATGELFF.

This clonotype came up many times. This chain connects TRBV20-1 to TRBJ2-3, with D unresolved. This CDR3 is built from 13 residues. V dropped 2 bases and J dropped 2 bases, with 8 bases sitting between them. In germline, CDR1 is DFQATT, CDR2 SNEGSKA (reference sequence). CDR3 in amino acids: CSARSTLTDTQYF. The CDR3, as DNA: TGCAGTGCTAGATCCACCCTCACAGATACGCAGTATTTT.

This clonotype was picked up many times. The rearrangement uses TRBV5-1 and TRBJ1-1, with D hard to call. The CDR3 covers 13 residues. Per germline, CDR1 SGHRS and CDR2 YFSETQ. Trimming removed 2 bases at V and 1 base at J, with 6 bases between. The CDR3, as DNA: TGCGCCAGCAGCTTCAAAGAGAACACTGAAGCTTTCTTT. This codes for CASSFKENTEAFF.

CDR3 DNA sequence: TGTGCCAGCAGTGAATACCCGACGGCTCCCCCGTACGAGCAGTACTTC. This codes for CASSEYPTAPPYEQYF. V is TRBV6-1 and J is TRBJ2-7; D is uncertain. This CDR3 is built from 16 residues. The V end lost 2 bases, the J end lost 4 bases, and 18 bases lay between the germline ends. Germline V CDR1 and CDR2: MNHNS, SASEGT.

The V call is TRBV3-1, the J call TRBJ2-7; 8 bases line up with TRBD1. CDR1 is LGHDT and CDR2 is YNNKEL in the germline V gene (reference sequence). CDR3 length: 15 amino acids. J was trimmed by 4 bases and V by 10 bases; bases with no gene match: 15. CDR3 sequence reads: CATCQSDRGGYEQYF. In DNA, the CDR3 is TGTGCCACCTGCCAATCAGACAGGGGCGGGTACGAGCAGTACTTC.

There are many counts of this clonotype. The rearrangement uses TRBV7-2 and TRBJ2-7; D uncertain. From germline, CDR1 is SGHTA and CDR2 FQGNSA. The V gene lost 5 bases and the J gene lost 3 bases, with 11 bases spanning the gap. The CDR3 spans 13 residues. The CDR3 DNA reads as TGTGCCAGCAGCCTATCTAGGGTCTACGAGCAGTACTTC. It encodes CASSLSRVYEQYF. Complete variable domain (other parts from reference TRBV7-2 and TRBJ2-7): GAGVSQSPSNKVTEKGKDVELRCDPISGHTALYWYRQSLGQGLEFLIYFQGNSAPDKSGLPSDRFSAERTGGSVSTLTIQRTQQEDSAVYLCASSLSRVYEQYFGPGTRLTVT.

This clonotype has ten or more counts. CDR3 nucleotide sequence: TGTGCCAGCAGTTTAGGGGGGGCGCCCACTGAAGCTTTCTTT. This sequence encodes CASSLGGAPTEAFF. The chain uses TRBV27 and TRBJ1-1; TRBD1 is a possible D gene (6 bases). The V end was cut by 2 bases, the J end by 4 bases, with 11 bases between. The V gene's germline CDR1 is MNHEY and CDR2 SMNVEV (reference sequence). The CDR3 sequence is 14 residues long.

Worth noting for this clonotype: A read error is possible here, since a much larger clone lies one base away. The CDR3 loop reads CSVARTGGLEAQYF. The CDR3, as DNA: TGCAGCGTTGCCCGGACAGGGGGCTTAGAGGCCCAGTACTTC. The V call is TRBV29-1, the J call TRBJ2-5, with 11 bases aligning to TRBD1. The CDR3 is 14 amino acids. The germline CDR1 and CDR2 sequences are SQVTM and ANQGSEA.

The gene calls are TRBV9 and TRBJ2-1; 7 nucleotides line up with TRBD1. Germline trimming cut 0 bases from V and 2 bases from J; bases unmatched to any gene: 8. Germline loops: CDR1 SGDLS, CDR2 YYNGEE. This CDR3 is 17 amino acids long. The CDR3 sequence: CASSVATGQSPYNEQFF. Here the CDR3 DNA reads TGTGCCAGCAGCGTAGCTACGGGACAGTCTCCCTACAATGAGCAGTTCTTC. Looking up the rest from reference TRBV9 and TRBJ2-1 gives the full variable domain: DSGVTQTPKHLITATGQRVTLRCSPRSGDLSVYWYQQSLDQGLQFLIQYYNGEERAKGNILERFSAQQFPDLHSELNLSSLELGDSALYFCASSVATGQSPYNEQFFGPGTRLTVL.

For this clonotype: A read error is possible here, since a much larger clone lies one base away. The chain is built from TRBV4-2 and TRBJ1-2, with D possibly TRBD1 on 5 matching bases. Germline V gene sequence: CDR1 LGHNA, CDR2 YNFKEQ. This CDR3 comprises 14 residues. Trimming shortened V by 6 bases and J by 5 bases, and 16 bases separated the two germline ends. CDR3 in amino acids: CASRLLGRDYGYTF. The CDR3 nucleotides read TGTGCCAGCAGGCTACTGGGACGGGATTATGGCTACACCTTC.

In its sample, this clonotype was seen many times. The CDR3 DNA reads as TGTGCCATCAGTGACAGGGGTCAGCCCCAGCATTTT. It encodes CAISDRGQPQHF. This chain uses TRBV10-3 with TRBJ1-5; D is possibly TRBD1 (6 bases). This CDR3 region has 12 residues. The V gene lost 3 bases and the J gene lost 6 bases, with 6 bases spanning the gap. In germline, CDR1 is ENHRY, CDR2 SYGVKD.

This clonotype showed up many times. The chain uses TRBV7-9 and TRBJ2-2; D may be TRBD1 or TRBD2 (6 bases each). The V gene's germline CDR1 is SEHNR and CDR2 FQNEAQ (reference sequence). CDR3 size: 14 residues. CDR3 residues: CAGGTSLNTGELFF. The CDR3 DNA sequence: TGTGCAGGGGGGACCTCCCTCAACACCGGGGAGCTGTTTTTT.

Many counts were recorded for this clonotype. This sequence joins TRBV28 and TRBJ2-5, with TRBD2 matching 12 bases. Trimming at V came to 6 bases and at J to 5 bases, leaving 4 bases not matched to a gene. CDR3 length equals 14 residues. The germline CDR1 and CDR2 sequences are MDHEN and SYDVKM. The CDR3 DNA sequence: TGTGCCAGCAGCCTAGCGGGAGGGGGGGAGACCCAGTACTTC. Its translation is CASSLAGGGETQYF.

This clonotype was counted ten times or more. CDR3 residues: CASSLKRASGSTDTQYF. The CDR3 DNA reads as TGCGCCAGCAGCTTGAAGAGGGCTAGCGGGAGTACAGATACGCAGTATTTT. The V and J genes are TRBV5-1 and TRBJ2-3; 10 bases match TRBD2. The germline V gene encodes CDR1 SGHRS and CDR2 YFSETQ. CDR3 size: 17 residues. The ends lost 1 base at V and 3 bases at J; junction bases unmatched: 8.

Many counts were recorded for this clonotype. The chain carries TRBV7-9 and TRBJ2-7; TRBD2 matches 8 bases. CDR3 length: 13 amino acids. V was clipped by 5 bases and J by 1 base; unmatched bases: 1. CDR1 is SEHNR and CDR2 is FQNEAQ in the germline V gene (reference sequence). The chain's CDR3 is CASSRGRSYEQYF. For the CDR3, the DNA is TGTGCCAGCAGCCGCGGGAGGTCCTACGAGCAGTACTTC. The complete variable domain, with remaining parts taken from reference TRBV7-9 and TRBJ2-7, reads DTGVSQNPRHKITKRGQNVTFRCDPISEHNRLYWYRQTLGQGPEFLTYFQNEAQLEKSRLLSDRFSAERPKGSFSTLEIQRTEQGDSAMYLCASSRGRSYEQYFGPGTRLTVT.

The J gene is TRBJ2-2, the V gene TRBV5-1; the match to TRBD2 covers 11 bases. Germline V gene sequence: CDR1 SGHRS, CDR2 YFSETQ. Trimming cost V 1 base and J 5 bases; bases outside gene matches: 7. There are 17 residues in the CDR3. The CDR3 sequence is CASSLLGLAGGTGELFF. In DNA, the CDR3 is TGCGCCAGCAGCTTGCTCGGGCTAGCGGGAGGAACCGGGGAGCTGTTTTTT.

CDR3 residues: CSVSSGISNEQFF. The CDR3 nucleotides are TGCAGCGTTAGTAGCGGGATCAGCAATGAGCAGTTCTTC. The V and J genes are TRBV29-1 and TRBJ2-1, with TRBD2 matching 8 bases. J gave up 6 bases and V 5 bases, and 6 bases lay outside the gene matches. The CDR3 has 13 amino acids. Looked up from germline, CDR1 is SQVTM and CDR2 is ANQGSEA.

The chain couples TRBV20-1 to TRBJ1-2, with D uncertain. Germline assignment: CDR1 DFQATT and CDR2 SNEGSKA (reference sequence). V shed 5 bases and J shed 2 bases, with 18 bases lying between them. The CDR3 is made up of 15 amino acids. CDR3: CSAPPVARLNYGYTF. CDR3 bases: TGCAGTGCTCCCCCGGTGGCCAGGCTAAACTATGGCTACACCTTC.

This clonotype was recorded at least ten times. The chain recombines TRBV11-2 with TRBJ2-7, with D possibly matching TRBD1 (6 bases). The length of the CDR3 is 15 residues. Trimming took 0 bases from V and 4 from J, leaving 13 bases between them. The germline V gene encodes CDR1 SGHAT and CDR2 FQNNGV. Here the CDR3 reads CASSLEPRGAYEQYF. CDR3 DNA sequence: TGTGCCAGCAGCTTAGAGCCCAGGGGTGCGTACGAGCAGTACTTC.

This clonotype was picked up many times. V and J are TRBV12-3 or TRBV12-4 and TRBJ2-2; D unresolved. CDR3 length equals 16 residues. With 2 bases removed from V and 2 bases from J, the gap between germline ends came to 12 bases. CDR3 sequence: CASSLSYGKNTGELFF. The CDR3 region has the DNA TGTGCCAGCAGTTTATCCTACGGCAAAAACACCGGGGAGCTGTTTTTT.

This clonotype was seen more than once but under ten times. In DNA, the CDR3 is TGCAGTGCTCTCGGACTAGCGAACACCGGGGAGCTGTTTTTT. Amino acids: CSALGLANTGELFF. This sequence joins TRBV20-1 and TRBJ2-2; 7 nucleotides line up with TRBD2. Germline CDR1 is DFQATT and CDR2 is SNEGSKA (reference sequence). V lost 5 bases, J lost 0 bases, and 3 bases stayed unmatched. This CDR3 contains 14 residues.

The sample holds many counts of this clonotype. V usage is TRBV28 and J usage is TRBJ1-2, with 7 bases identical to TRBD1. The trim removed 5 bases at V and 4 bases at J, leaving 10 bases unmatched. CDR3 length: 15 amino acids. Germline loops: CDR1 MDHEN, CDR2 SYDVKM. CDR3 amino acids: CASSPRSTGAYGYTF. In nucleotides, the CDR3 is TGTGCCAGCAGTCCCCGCTCCACAGGGGCCTATGGCTACACCTTC.

This clonotype was recorded many times. The gene calls are TRBV5-1 and TRBJ2-7; 12 positions match TRBD1. The V segment lost 1 base and the J segment 7 bases; nucleotides outside the gene matches: 12. The germline V gene has CDR1 SGHRS and CDR2 YFSETQ. This CDR3 is built from 17 residues. The CDR3 region has the DNA TGCGCCAGCAGCTTGCACCTCGGGGGACAGGGGGCCTCGGAGCAGTACTTC. It specifies CASSLHLGGQGASEQYF.

The sample holds one count of this clonotype. This rearrangement joins TRBV10-2 to TRBJ1-4; the match to TRBD1 covers 8 bases. Trimming removed 9 bases from V and 6 bases from J; junction bases left unmatched: 6. CDR1 WSHSY and CDR2 SAAADI come from the germline V gene. This CDR3 has 13 amino acids. CDR3 nucleotide sequence: TGCGCCAGTAAGGACAGGGAGTATGAAAAACTGTTTTTT. Translated: CASKDREYEKLFF.

This clonotype was seen only a few times. V gene TRBV12-3 or TRBV12-4 combines with J gene TRBJ2-3; perhaps TRBD2 as D (5 bases). CDR3 length: 13 amino acids. Trimming stripped 1 base from V and 7 bases from J, with 9 bases between. This CDR3 reads CASSLGSGYTQYF. CDR3 bases: TGTGCCAGCAGTTTAGGAAGCGGATATACGCAGTATTTT.

This clonotype has a count of ten or more. This sequence joins TRBV6-1 and TRBJ2-5; the match to TRBD1 covers 10 bases. V lost 6 bases and J lost 7; bases outside the gene matches: 8. The CDR3 totals 14 residues. CDR1 MNHNS and CDR2 SASEGT come from the germline V gene. DNA of the CDR3: TGTGCCAGCAGAGAGGACAGGGGGATGTCGACCCAGTACTTC. Translating gives CASREDRGMSTQYF.

This clonotype was observed many times. The chain links TRBV5-1 to TRBJ2-7; 9 bases align to TRBD1. From germline, CDR1 is SGHRS and CDR2 YFSETQ. V gave up 4 bases and J gave up 3 bases; unmatched junction bases: 8. The CDR3 is 15 residues long. In nucleotides, the CDR3 is TGCGCCAGCAGCCAGGCCGGGACAGGGATCTACGAGCAGTACTTC. This encodes CASSQAGTGIYEQYF. The full variable domain, completed using reference TRBV5-1 and TRBJ2-7, is KAGVTQTPRYLIKTRGQQVTLSCSPISGHRSVSWYQQTPGQGLQFLFEYFSETQRNKGNFPGRFSGRQFSNSRSEMNVSTLELGDSALYLCASSQAGTGIYEQYFGPGTRLTVT.

The rearrangement uses TRBV19 and TRBJ1-4, with D perhaps TRBD1 (5 bases). The CDR3 contains 19 residues. The V gene lost 5 bases and the J gene lost 4 bases, with 26 bases spanning the gap. Germline V gene data show CDR1 as LNHDA and CDR2 as SQIVND (reference sequence). The CDR3 DNA follows: TGTGCCAGTAGTCTGTCGATAACAGGCGCCTCCCCGCTTAATGAAAAACTGTTTTTT. It is translated as CASSLSITGASPLNEKLFF.

The table lists this clonotype with many counts. V and J are TRBV15 and TRBJ2-2; D remains unclear. The CDR3 extends over 15 amino acids. Trimming took 1 base from V and 0 from J, leaving 6 bases between them. CDR1 is LNHNV, CDR2 YYDKDF, per germline (reference sequence). This CDR3 reads CATSRGAPNTGELFF. The CDR3 nucleotides are TGTGCCACCAGCAGAGGGGCGCCGAACACCGGGGAGCTGTTTTTT.

The J gene is TRBJ1-2, the V gene TRBV5-1; 7 bases line up with TRBD1. Germline-derived CDR1 and CDR2 are SGHRS and YFSETQ. There are 14 residues in the CDR3. V dropped 2 bases and J dropped 2; count of bases not matched to a gene: 3. The CDR3 protein is CASSLGTDNYGYTF. The CDR3 DNA reads TGCGCCAGCAGCTTAGGGACAGACAACTATGGCTACACCTTC.

This clonotype was observed a handful of times. One end of the junction fails to match germline, which may point to a read error. This sequence joins TRBV29-1 and TRBJ2-6, with D perhaps TRBD1 or TRBD2 (5 bases each). CDR1 is SQVTM, CDR2 ANQGSEA, per germline. This CDR3 has 17 residues. The CDR3 protein is CSVQGERTPSGANGLTF. CDR3 bases: TGCAGCGTCCAGGGAGAAAGGACACCCTCTGGGGCCAACGGCCTGACTTTC.

This clonotype came up many times. This rearrangement joins TRBV29-1 to TRBJ2-1; no definite D call. Trimming removed 7 bases at V and 5 bases at J, with 15 bases between. Germline V lookup: CDR1 SQVTM, CDR2 ANQGSEA. CDR3 size: 13 residues. CDR3 region: CSAGPQLNNEQFF. The CDR3 region has the DNA TGCAGCGCTGGGCCACAGTTGAACAATGAGCAGTTCTTC.